These T cell receptor beta chains were read from a single sample in a study of blood T cell repertoires in COVID-19. Generated by immunoSEQ multiplex PCR, the TCRdb table keeps only in-frame clones and is missing some. The profile shows roughly 13,000 clones, around 84% of them singletons. The specimen sequenced was peripheral blood. All receptors come from a woman aged 45-60 years with active or convalescent COVID-19. The CDR3 runs from the conserved cysteine through the conserved F or W. The D gene is left open where the match is weak. Clone size is not always given. Where it is, it says once, few, many or a class for expanded clones.

>few|-|TRBV7-2|TRBJ2-7
CASSLYPVTYEQYF
TGTGCCAGCAGCTTATATCCAGTTACCTACGAGCAGTACTTC
>-|-|TRBV24-1|TRBJ2-3
CATSQGGSTDTQYF
TGTGCCACCAGTCAGGGAGGAAGCACAGATACGCAGTATTTT
>-|-|TRBV28|TRBJ2-5
CASSPRNSGTQYF
TGTGCCAGCAGTCCTAGAAATAGCGGGACCCAGTACTTC
>-|-|TRBV19|TRBJ2-5
CASSKWEAEGIETQYF
TGTGCCAGTAGTAAATGGGAGGCGGAGGGAATAGAGACCCAGTACTTC
>-|TRBD2|TRBV7-6|TRBJ2-7
CASSLLAGAPYEQYF
TGTGCCAGCAGCCTTCTAGCGGGGGCTCCCTACGAGCAGTACTTC
>once|TRBD1|TRBV7-6|TRBJ1-2
CASSTGQGRGYGYTF
TGTGCCAGCAGCACAGGACAGGGAAGAGGCTATGGCTACACCTTC
>-|-|TRBV24-1|TRBJ1-5
CATSDTGSQPQHF
TGTGCCACCAGTGATACGGGGAGCCAGCCCCAGCATTTT
>-|TRBD1|TRBV11-3|TRBJ2-1
CASSLGTGTGNNEQFF
TGTGCCAGCAGCTTAGGGACCGGGACAGGGAACAATGAGCAGTTCTTC
>-|-|TRBV2|TRBJ1-3
CASLMGGGAGNTIYF
TGTGCCAGCCTCATGGGCGGGGGTGCTGGAAACACCATATATTTT
>few|TRBD2|TRBV7-9|TRBJ2-5
CASSLLAGEETQYF
TGTGCCAGCAGCTTATTAGCGGGGGAAGAGACCCAGTACTTC
>-|-|TRBV21-1|TRBJ2-7
CASSHSRRVYEQYF
TGTGCCAGCAGCCACTCTAGACGGGTGTACGAGCAGTACTTC
>-|-|TRBV7-2|TRBJ2-6
CASSLAQGGNVLTF
TGTGCCAGCAGCTTAGCACAGGGCGGCAACGTCCTGACTTTC
>-|-|TRBV19|TRBJ2-5
CASSRQPRQLQETQYF
TGTGCCAGTAGTCGCCAACCAAGACAACTCCAAGAGACCCAGTACTTC
>-|-|TRBV18|TRBJ1-2
CASSPVPGYGYTF
TGTGCCAGCTCACCCGTGCCAGGGTATGGCTACACCTTC
>-|TRBD1|TRBV5-5|TRBJ2-1
CASSWGQGYNEQFF
TGTGCCAGCAGCTGGGGACAGGGGTACAATGAGCAGTTCTTC
>-|-|TRBV21-1|TRBJ2-3
CASSKEQHHTDTQYF
TGTGCCAGCAGCAAGGAGCAGCACCACACAGATACGCAGTATTTT
>-|-|TRBV5-6|TRBJ1-5
CASSLLAGNQPQHF
TGTGCCAGCAGCTTGCTGGCAGGGAATCAGCCCCAGCATTTT
>-|TRBD1|TRBV7-9|TRBJ2-7
CASSFKQGTGGTYEQYF
TGTGCCAGCAGCTTCAAACAAGGGACAGGGGGAACCTACGAGCAGTACTTC
>few|TRBD1|TRBV6-5|TRBJ1-2
CASSYGTVNYGYTF
TGTGCCAGCAGTTATGGGACAGTCAACTATGGCTACACCTTC
>-|-|TRBV5-1|TRBJ2-1
CASSLVAGAYNEQFF
TGCGCCAGCAGCTTGGTGGCAGGGGCCTACAATGAGCAGTTCTTC
>-|-|TRBV9|TRBJ2-2
CASSVVPGELFF
TGTGCCAGCAGCGTAGTCCCTGGGGAGCTGTTTTTT
>-|-|TRBV7-2|TRBJ2-1
CASRASATYNEQFF
TGTGCCAGCCGCGCTAGCGCGACCTACAATGAGCAGTTCTTC
>-|TRBD2|TRBV7-6|TRBJ2-2
CASRTSGGAGELFF
TGTGCCAGCAGGACAAGCGGGGGGGCCGGGGAGCTGTTTTTT
>-|-|TRBV27|TRBJ2-7
CANPAETGSSYEQYF
TGTGCCAACCCAGCGGAGACGGGGAGCTCCTACGAGCAGTACTTC
>-|-|TRBV2|TRBJ2-3
CASNPFGDTQYF
TGTGCCAGCAATCCTTTTGGCGATACGCAGTATTTT
>-|TRBD1|TRBV13|TRBJ2-1
CASSLGLWRTGGSDEQFF
TGTGCCAGCAGCTTAGGATTATGGCGAACAGGGGGCTCGGATGAGCAGTTCTTC
>-|-|TRBV7-8|TRBJ1-3
CASSSDVGGIGNTIYF
TGTGCCAGCAGCTCAGACGTCGGGGGAATTGGAAACACCATATATTTT
>-|-|TRBV2|TRBJ1-5
CASSVQGWLNQPQHF
TGTGCCAGCAGTGTTCAGGGATGGCTCAATCAGCCCCAGCATTTT
>-|TRBD1|TRBV18|TRBJ2-7
CASSPFYPGTDPYEQYF
TGTGCCAGCTCACCATTTTATCCCGGGACAGATCCCTACGAGCAGTACTTC
>-|TRBD1|TRBV19|TRBJ1-6
CASRPTGVNSPLHF
TGTGCCAGTAGGCCGACAGGGGTTAATTCACCCCTCCACTTT
>-|-|TRBV27|TRBJ1-2
CASTPLIGNDYGYTF
TGTGCCAGTACACCCTTAATCGGGAATGACTATGGCTACACCTTC
>-|TRBD1|TRBV11-2|TRBJ2-3
CASSTPRQGSDTQYF
TGTGCCAGCAGCACTCCCCGACAGGGATCAGATACGCAGTATTTT
>-|-|TRBV11-2|TRBJ1-1
CASSLWSQGITEAFF
TGTGCCAGCAGCTTATGGTCGCAGGGGATCACTGAAGCTTTCTTT
>-|TRBD2|TRBV19|TRBJ2-2
CASSIGEFLAGEVTGELFF
TGTGCCAGTAGTATAGGCGAGTTTCTAGCGGGAGAAGTCACCGGGGAGCTGTTTTTT
>-|TRBD1|TRBV4-1|TRBJ1-2
CASSQARTGPPYGYTF
TGCGCCAGCAGCCAAGCTCGGACAGGGCCTCCCTATGGCTACACCTTC
>-|TRBD2|TRBV5-4|TRBJ2-7
CASSLNFSSGRRYEQYF
TGTGCCAGCAGCTTGAACTTTAGTAGCGGGAGAAGGTACGAGCAGTACTTC
>-|TRBD1|TRBV6-6|TRBJ1-5
CASRRGGAGSGYQPQHF
TGTGCCAGCAGACGAGGGGGCGCGGGCTCGGGGTATCAGCCCCAGCATTTT
>-|-|TRBV19|TRBJ1-5
CASSIDDGDGGSGYNQPQHF
TGTGCCAGTAGTATAGATGATGGGGATGGGGGCTCCGGCTATAATCAGCCCCAGCATTTT
>-|-|TRBV7-3|TRBJ1-6
CASSLDSSYNSPLHF
TGTGCCAGCAGCTTAGACAGCTCCTATAATTCACCCCTCCACTTT
>few|TRBD2|TRBV2|TRBJ2-7
CATLRGVYEQYF
TGTGCCACCCTCCGGGGGGTCTACGAGCAGTACTTC
>-|TRBD1|TRBV19|TRBJ1-5
CASRTGGFSAQHF
TGTGCCAGTAGGACAGGGGGCTTTTCAGCCCAGCATTTT
>once|TRBD2|TRBV10-3|TRBJ2-2
CAIKTSGDLTDTGELFF
TGTGCCATCAAGACTAGCGGGGACCTTACTGACACCGGGGAGCTGTTTTTT
>-|TRBD2|TRBV28|TRBJ2-4
CASSFWELADSKNIQYF
TGTGCCAGCAGTTTTTGGGAGCTAGCGGACTCCAAAAACATTCAGTACTTC
>-|-|TRBV28|TRBJ2-1
CASSFWRQRLSYNEQFF
TGTGCCAGCAGTTTTTGGCGGCAACGACTGTCCTACAATGAGCAGTTCTTC
>-|-|TRBV11-3|TRBJ2-1
CASSSHRAPYNEQFF
TGTGCCAGCAGCTCCCACAGGGCGCCTTACAATGAGCAGTTCTTC
>-|TRBD1|TRBV29-1|TRBJ2-7
CSAETGGSYEQYF
TGCAGCGCAGAGACAGGGGGCTCCTACGAGCAGTACTTC
>-|-|TRBV7-2|TRBJ1-1
CASSLGQGTIEAFF
TGTGCCAGCAGCTTAGGTCAGGGGACCATTGAAGCTTTCTTT
>once|-|TRBV7-9|TRBJ2-3
CASSFPSVDTQYF
TGTGCCAGCAGTTTCCCATCGGTGGATACGCAGTATTTT
>-|-|TRBV29-1|TRBJ2-7
CSVIDGVSAYEQYF
TGCAGCGTAATTGACGGAGTTTCAGCCTACGAGCAGTACTTC
>few|TRBD2|TRBV4-1|TRBJ2-1
CASSQDVSGGVNEQFF
TGCGCCAGCAGCCAAGATGTAAGCGGGGGAGTCAATGAGCAGTTCTTC
>-|-|TRBV5-1|TRBJ2-1
CASKVRYASYNEQFF
TGCGCCAGCAAAGTCCGCTACGCGTCCTACAATGAGCAGTTCTTC
>-|-|TRBV2|TRBJ2-3
CASSGGARGTDTQYF
TGTGCCAGCAGTGGTGGCGCCCGGGGCACAGATACGCAGTATTTT
>-|TRBD1|TRBV28|TRBJ1-1
CALGTGLVAFF
TGTGCCTTGGGGACAGGCCTTGTCGCTTTCTTT
>-|-|TRBV11-2|TRBJ2-3
CASSLELASGTSTDTQYF
TGTGCCAGCAGCTTAGAATTAGCCAGCGGCACGAGCACAGATACGCAGTATTTT
>-|-|TRBV5-8|TRBJ2-2
CASSFASGNYLAGELFF
TGTGCCAGCAGCTTCGCTTCAGGGAATTATCTGGCCGGGGAGCTGTTTTTT
>-|TRBD2|TRBV5-1|TRBJ2-1
CASSPERRGNEQFF
TGCGCCAGCAGCCCTGAGCGGCGGGGGAATGAGCAGTTCTTC
>-|TRBD1|TRBV3-1/TRBV3-2|TRBJ1-5
CASSHGTGIFNQPQHF
TGTGCCAGCAGCCACGGGACAGGGATTTTCAATCAGCCCCAGCATTTT
>-|-|TRBV7-8|TRBJ1-2
CASSLDPTRPEDSYGYTF
TGTGCCAGCAGCTTAGACCCTACCCGGCCCGAGGACAGCTATGGCTACACCTTC
>-|-|TRBV9|TRBJ1-5
CASSVGDWDPQHF
TGTGCCAGCAGCGTCGGGGACTGGGATCCCCAGCATTTT
>large|-|TRBV6-5|TRBJ1-5
CASSYGGQGFQPQHF
TGTGCCAGCAGTTACGGTGGGCAGGGTTTTCAGCCCCAGCATTTT